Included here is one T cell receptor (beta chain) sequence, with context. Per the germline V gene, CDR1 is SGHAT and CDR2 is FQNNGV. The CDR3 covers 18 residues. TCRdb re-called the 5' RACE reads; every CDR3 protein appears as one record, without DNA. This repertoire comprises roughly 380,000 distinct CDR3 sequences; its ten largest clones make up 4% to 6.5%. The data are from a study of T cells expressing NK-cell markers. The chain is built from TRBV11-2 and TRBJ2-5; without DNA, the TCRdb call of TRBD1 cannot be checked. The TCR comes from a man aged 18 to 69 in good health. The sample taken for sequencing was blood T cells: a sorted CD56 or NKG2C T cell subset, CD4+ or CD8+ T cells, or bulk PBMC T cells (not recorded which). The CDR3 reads CASSFPAWGRGPKETQYF.